The entry below gives a single TCR beta chain sequence along with its context. Its antigen remains unknown. Germline CDR1 reads SGHTA; CDR2 reads FQGNSA. This CDR3 comprises 17 residues. This sample is drawn from a study of monozygotic twins with inflammatory bowel disease. UMIs with a 6-nucleotide sample barcode were added by template switching. TCRdb reprocessed the 5' RACE reads, with one entry per CDR3 protein and no DNA. Its clone listing holds 93,000 or so distinct CDR3 sequences. Whole blood served as the source of total RNA, and no T cell sorting took place. Study outcomes and limitations: For IBD, no single strong associated signal or clonotype was supported. Clonotypes shared with others were fewer in IBD patients than in healthy twins, especially with disease activity.

This TCR came from a human donor with ulcerative colitis or Crohn's disease, or a healthy co-twin of an affected twin (not recorded which). The V and J genes are TRBV7-2 and TRBJ2-1; TCRdb gives TRBD1 as the D gene, but with no DNA this cannot be confirmed. The sequencing input was blood. The CDR3 sequence is CASSLGFWGNRANEQFF.